This T cell receptor beta chain was captured by sequencing in a study of shared clonotypes between healthy human individuals. Study-wide results and caveats: Estimated richness was generally greater in naive than memory subsets.

Germline CDR1 and CDR2: PRHDT and FYEKMQ (reference sequence). The CDR3 consists of 13 residues. The germline V and J ends were trimmed by 4 bases and 2 bases, with 9 bases remaining between them. As defined, naive CD8 cells were CD45RO-negative and positively selected for CCR7, with terminally differentiated effector memory CD45RA+ cells excluded. As concerns this clone: Its antigen is unidentified.

Generated by immunoSEQ multiplex PCR, the TCRdb table keeps only in-frame clones and is missing some. Of about 2.1 million clones detected, around 93% appear once; the ten largest clones hold over 1.5%. The sample was naive CD8+ T cells from PBMCs. V and J are TRBV13 and TRBJ2-7; D is unresolved. The clonotype originates from a man younger than 35 in good health. Some clones in this sample may be carry-over from other donors' samples. The CDR3 reads CASSSGLPYEQYF. DNA of the CDR3: TGTGCCAGCAGCTCCGGCCTCCCCTACGAGCAGTACTTC.